Listed below are T cell receptor beta chains from one sample, sequenced in a study of T-cell memory formation after mild COVID-19. TCRdb reprocessed the 5' RACE reads via MiXCR and lists one record per CDR3 protein. The sample lists 200,000 or so distinct CDR3 sequences, under 20% occurring once. Sequencing used PBMCs or a T cell subset sorted from them (not recorded which). These receptors were obtained from an adult woman who had mild COVID-19 (a few samples of this study predate the infection). Cell type and time point are not known. CDR3s leave out the opening cysteine and the closing phenylalanine or tryptophan.

V: TRBV18; CDR3: ASSPPFSRIQPNTGELF
V: TRBV6-1; CDR3: ASSEGRGRAISTDTQY
V: TRBV10-3; CDR3: AISESRDRAADEQF
V: TRBV7-3; CDR3: ASSLPIAGAKNEQF
V: TRBV5-1; CDR3: ASSSTAGANVLT
V: TRBV24-1; CDR3: ATSRGEETQY
V: TRBV6-2/TRBV6-3; CDR3: ASGREGPTDTQY
V: TRBV7-9; CDR3: ASSDVQAAYYNEQF
V: TRBV7-2; CDR3: ASSRRTEAF
V: TRBV6-5; CDR3: ASSTGGDYNEQF
V: TRBV6-2/TRBV6-3; CDR3: ASSYPMGRSNEQF
V: TRBV5-5; CDR3: ASSFGTGMVGSTEAF
V: TRBV19; CDR3: ASSSLGLADYEQY
V: TRBV9; CDR3: ASGTGAGDFAIHEQY
V: TRBV4-2; CDR3: ASSSGGEQY
V: TRBV5-4; CDR3: ASSLGWDRGRPEQF
V: TRBV20-1; CDR3: SARDRGQETQY
V: TRBV20-1; CDR3: SARRTDRGAKNIQY
V: TRBV12-3/TRBV12-4; CDR3: ASSPRGQGGVKTQY
V: TRBV3-1; CDR3: ASSQEVYNEQF
V: TRBV11-3; CDR3: ASSPQRGSGDQNTEAF
V: TRBV28; CDR3: ASSWRLAGGNEQF
V: TRBV24-1; CDR3: ATSDSRQELREQY
V: TRBV3-1; CDR3: ASSQGRGLGEQY